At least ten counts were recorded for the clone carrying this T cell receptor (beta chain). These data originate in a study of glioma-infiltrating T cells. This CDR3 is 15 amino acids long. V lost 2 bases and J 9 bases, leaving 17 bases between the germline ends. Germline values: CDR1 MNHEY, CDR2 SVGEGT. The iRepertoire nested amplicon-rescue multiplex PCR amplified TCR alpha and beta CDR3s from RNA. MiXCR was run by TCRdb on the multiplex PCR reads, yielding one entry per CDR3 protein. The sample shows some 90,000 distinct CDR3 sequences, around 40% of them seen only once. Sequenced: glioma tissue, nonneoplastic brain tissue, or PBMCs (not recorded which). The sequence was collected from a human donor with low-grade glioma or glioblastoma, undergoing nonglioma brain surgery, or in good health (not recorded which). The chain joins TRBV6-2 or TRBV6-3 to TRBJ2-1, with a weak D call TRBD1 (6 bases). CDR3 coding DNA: TGTGCCAGCAGTTACGGGGGCTACCACGACGGTGAGCAGTTCTTC. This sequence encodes CASSYGGYHDGEQFF.